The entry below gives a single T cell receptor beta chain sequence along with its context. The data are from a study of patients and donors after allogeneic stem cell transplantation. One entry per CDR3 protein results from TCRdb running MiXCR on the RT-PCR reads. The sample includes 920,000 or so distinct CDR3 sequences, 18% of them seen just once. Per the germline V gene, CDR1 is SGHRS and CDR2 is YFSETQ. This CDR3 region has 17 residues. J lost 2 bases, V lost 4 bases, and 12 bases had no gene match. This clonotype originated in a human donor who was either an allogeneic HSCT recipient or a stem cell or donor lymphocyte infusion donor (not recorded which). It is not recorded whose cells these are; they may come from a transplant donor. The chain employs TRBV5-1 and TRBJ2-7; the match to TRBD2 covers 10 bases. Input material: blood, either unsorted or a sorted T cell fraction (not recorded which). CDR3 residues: CASSPGLAVRNPYEQYF. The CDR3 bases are TGCGCCAGCAGCCCCGGACTAGCGGTTAGAAACCCCTACGAGCAGTACTTC.